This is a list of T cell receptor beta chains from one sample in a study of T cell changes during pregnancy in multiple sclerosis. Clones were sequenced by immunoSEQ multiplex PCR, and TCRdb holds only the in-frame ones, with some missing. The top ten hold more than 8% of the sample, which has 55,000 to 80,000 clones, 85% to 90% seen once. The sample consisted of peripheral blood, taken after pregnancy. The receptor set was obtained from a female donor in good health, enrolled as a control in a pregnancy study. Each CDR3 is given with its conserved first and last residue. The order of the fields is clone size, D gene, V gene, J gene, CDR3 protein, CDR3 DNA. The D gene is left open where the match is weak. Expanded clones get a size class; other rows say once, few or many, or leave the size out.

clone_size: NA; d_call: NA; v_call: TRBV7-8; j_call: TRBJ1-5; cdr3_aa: CASSSGVSNQPQHF; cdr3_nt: TGTGCCAGCAGCTCCGGGGTAAGCAATCAGCCCCAGCATTTT
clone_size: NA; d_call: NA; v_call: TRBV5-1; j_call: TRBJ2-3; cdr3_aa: CASSSDSRTDTQYF; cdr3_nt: TGCGCCAGCAGCTCCGACAGTCGCACAGATACGCAGTATTTT
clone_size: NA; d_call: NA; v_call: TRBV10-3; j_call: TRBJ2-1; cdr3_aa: CAITRTAGGVNEQFF; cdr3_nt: TGTGCCATCACCCGGACAGCCGGAGGCGTCAATGAGCAGTTCTTC
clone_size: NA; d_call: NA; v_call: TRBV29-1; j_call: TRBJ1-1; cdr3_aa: CSVEDGVKRTEAFF; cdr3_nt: TGCAGCGTTGAGGACGGGGTAAAGAGGACTGAAGCTTTCTTT
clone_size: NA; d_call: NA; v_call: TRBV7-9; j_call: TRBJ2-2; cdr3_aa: CASTPPGSNTGELFF; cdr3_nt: TGTGCCAGCACCCCCCCAGGGTCGAACACCGGGGAGCTGTTTTTT
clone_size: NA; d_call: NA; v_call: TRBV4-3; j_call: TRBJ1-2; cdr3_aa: CASRKRAAGDYGYTF; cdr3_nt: TGCGCCAGCAGAAAGCGAGCGGCAGGGGACTATGGCTACACCTTC
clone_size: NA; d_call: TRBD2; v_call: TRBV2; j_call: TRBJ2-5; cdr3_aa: CASRTSGNQETQYF; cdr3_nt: TGTGCCAGCAGGACTAGCGGGAACCAAGAGACCCAGTACTTC
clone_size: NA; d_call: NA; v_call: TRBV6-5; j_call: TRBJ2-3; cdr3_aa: CASSLRTSTDTQYF; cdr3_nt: TGTGCCAGCAGTTTGAGGACTAGCACAGATACGCAGTATTTT
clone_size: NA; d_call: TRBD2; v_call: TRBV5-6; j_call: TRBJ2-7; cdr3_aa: CASSQGPAGGSYEQYF; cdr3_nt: TGTGCCAGCAGCCAAGGACCAGCGGGAGGCTCTTACGAGCAGTACTTC
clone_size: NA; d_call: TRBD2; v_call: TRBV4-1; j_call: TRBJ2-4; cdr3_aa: CASSPPGTSGRDIQYF; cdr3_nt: TGCGCCAGCAGCCCCCCCGGGACTAGCGGGAGAGACATTCAGTACTTC
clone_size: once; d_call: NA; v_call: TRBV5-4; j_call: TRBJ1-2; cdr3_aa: CASTPGPIMGGGYTF; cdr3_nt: TGTGCCAGCACCCCGGGCCCTATAATGGGAGGGGGCTACACCTTC
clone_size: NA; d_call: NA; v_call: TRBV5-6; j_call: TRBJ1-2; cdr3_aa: CASSLLWGGTYGYTF; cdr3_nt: TGTGCCAGCAGCTTGTTGTGGGGGGGAACCTATGGCTACACCTTC
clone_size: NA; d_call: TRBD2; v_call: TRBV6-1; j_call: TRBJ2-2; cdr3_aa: CASSGLAGGLGTGELFF; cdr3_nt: TGTGCCAGCAGTGGACTAGCGGGAGGATTAGGCACCGGGGAGCTGTTTTTT
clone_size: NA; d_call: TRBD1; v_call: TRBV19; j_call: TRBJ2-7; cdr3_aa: CASSIGTGGVEQYF; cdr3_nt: TGTGCCAGTAGTATTGGGACAGGGGGTGTCGAGCAGTACTTC
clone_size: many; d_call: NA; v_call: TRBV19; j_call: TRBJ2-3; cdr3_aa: CASSYGYGGADTQYF; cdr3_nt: TGTGCCAGTAGTTATGGTTACGGAGGCGCAGATACGCAGTATTTT
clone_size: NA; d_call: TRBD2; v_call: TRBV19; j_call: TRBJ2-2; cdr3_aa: CATHKREQTGELFF; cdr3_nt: TGTGCCACCCATAAGCGGGAGCAAACCGGGGAGCTGTTTTTT
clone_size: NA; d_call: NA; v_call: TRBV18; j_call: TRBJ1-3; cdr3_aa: CASSPPNSGNTIYF; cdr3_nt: TGTGCCAGCTCACCACCCAACTCTGGAAACACCATATATTTT
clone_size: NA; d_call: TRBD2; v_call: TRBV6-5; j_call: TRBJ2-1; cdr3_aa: CASSYLAASSYNEQFF; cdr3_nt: TGTGCCAGCAGTTACCTAGCGGCCAGCTCCTACAATGAGCAGTTCTTC
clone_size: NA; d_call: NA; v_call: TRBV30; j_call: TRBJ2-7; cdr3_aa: CAWKGVSFYEQYF; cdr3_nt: TGTGCCTGGAAAGGGGTGAGTTTCTACGAGCAGTACTTC
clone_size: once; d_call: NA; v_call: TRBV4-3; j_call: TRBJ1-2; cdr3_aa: CASSQELGADYGYTF; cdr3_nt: TGCGCCAGCAGCCAAGAGCTGGGGGCAGACTATGGCTACACCTTC
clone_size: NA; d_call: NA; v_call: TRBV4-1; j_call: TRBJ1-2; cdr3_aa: CASSHPPRGRGYGYTF; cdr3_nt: TGCGCCAGCAGCCATCCCCCCCGGGGGAGAGGCTATGGCTACACCTTC
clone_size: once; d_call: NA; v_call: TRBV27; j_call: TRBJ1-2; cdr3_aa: CASRPQGLLYGYTF; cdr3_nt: TGTGCCAGCAGACCACAGGGCCTTCTATATGGCTACACCTTC
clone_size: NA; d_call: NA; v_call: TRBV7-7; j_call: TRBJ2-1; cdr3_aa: CASSLSGGLNEQFF; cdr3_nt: TGTGCCAGCAGCTTAAGCGGTGGCCTCAATGAGCAGTTCTTC
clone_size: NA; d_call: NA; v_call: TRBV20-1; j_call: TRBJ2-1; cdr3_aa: CSANRGIGKFF; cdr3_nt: TGCAGTGCAAATCGGGGGATCGGAAAGTTCTTC
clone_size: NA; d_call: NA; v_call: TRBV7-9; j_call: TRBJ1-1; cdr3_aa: CASSLAGGQGGNKAFF; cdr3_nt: TGTGCCAGCAGCTTAGCGGGAGGGCAGGGAGGGAATAAAGCTTTCTTT
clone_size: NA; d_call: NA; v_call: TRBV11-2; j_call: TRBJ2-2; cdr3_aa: CASSLSGIGELFF; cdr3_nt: TGTGCCAGCAGCTTATCGGGGATCGGGGAGCTGTTTTTT
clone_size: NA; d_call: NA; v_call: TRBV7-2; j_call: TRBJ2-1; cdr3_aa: CASSLLSGRGSYNEQFF; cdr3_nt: TGTGCCAGCAGCTTATTATCGGGGCGGGGCTCCTACAATGAGCAGTTCTTC
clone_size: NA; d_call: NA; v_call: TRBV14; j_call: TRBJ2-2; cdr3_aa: CASSQSSGHRELFF; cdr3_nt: TGTGCCAGCAGCCAATCCAGCGGGCACCGGGAGCTGTTTTTT
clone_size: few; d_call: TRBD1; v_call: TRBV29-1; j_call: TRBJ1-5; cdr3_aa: CSVRQGDQPQHF; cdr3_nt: TGCAGCGTCCGACAGGGAGATCAGCCCCAGCATTTT
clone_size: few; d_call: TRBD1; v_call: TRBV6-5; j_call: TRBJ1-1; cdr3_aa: CASSSGTGGTEAFF; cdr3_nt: TGTGCCAGCAGTTCCGGGACAGGCGGGACTGAAGCTTTCTTT
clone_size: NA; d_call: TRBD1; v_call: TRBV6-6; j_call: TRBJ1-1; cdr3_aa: CASSRTGANTEAFF; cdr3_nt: TGTGCCAGCAGTCGGACAGGGGCTAACACTGAAGCTTTCTTT
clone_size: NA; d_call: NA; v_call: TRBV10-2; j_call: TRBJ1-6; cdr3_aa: CASSESSGNSPLHF; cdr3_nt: TGCGCCAGCAGTGAGTCTTCCGGGAATTCACCCCTCCACTTT
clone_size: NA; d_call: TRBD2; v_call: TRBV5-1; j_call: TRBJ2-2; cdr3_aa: CASSRPGGTDTGELFF; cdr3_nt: TGCGCCAGCAGCAGGCCGGGAGGGACCGACACCGGGGAGCTGTTTTTT
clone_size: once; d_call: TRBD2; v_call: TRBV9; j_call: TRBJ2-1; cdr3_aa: CASSVSTGTNNEQFF; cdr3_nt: TGTGCCAGCAGCGTATCGACCGGGACTAACAATGAGCAGTTCTTC
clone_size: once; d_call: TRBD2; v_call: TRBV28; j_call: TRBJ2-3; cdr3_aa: CASSFSRTSGGITDTQYF; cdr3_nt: TGTGCCAGCAGTTTCTCCCGTACTAGCGGGGGAATCACAGATACGCAGTATTTT
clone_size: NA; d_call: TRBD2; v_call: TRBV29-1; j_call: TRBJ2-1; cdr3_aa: CSVVGSGGAVGQFF; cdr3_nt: TGCAGCGTTGTCGGTAGCGGGGGGGCTGTGGGGCAGTTCTTC
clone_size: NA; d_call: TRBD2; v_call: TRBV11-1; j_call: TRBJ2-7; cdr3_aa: CASSLGGSYSEQYF; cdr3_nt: TGTGCCAGCAGCTTAGGCGGGAGTTACTCGGAGCAGTACTTC
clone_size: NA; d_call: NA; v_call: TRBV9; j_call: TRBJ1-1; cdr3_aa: CASSVAELPHEAFF; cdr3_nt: TGTGCCAGCAGCGTAGCTGAGCTTCCTCATGAAGCTTTCTTT
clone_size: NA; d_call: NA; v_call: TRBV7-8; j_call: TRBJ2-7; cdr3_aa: CASSSPYGTYEQYF; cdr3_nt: TGTGCCAGCAGCTCGCCTTACGGGACCTACGAGCAGTACTTC
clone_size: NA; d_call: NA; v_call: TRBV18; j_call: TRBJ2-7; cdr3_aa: CASSPRPGDSYEQYF; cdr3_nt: TGTGCCAGCTCACCCCGCCCTGGAGACTCCTACGAGCAGTACTTC
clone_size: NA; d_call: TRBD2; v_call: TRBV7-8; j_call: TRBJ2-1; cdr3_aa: CASSPYGLAENNEQFF; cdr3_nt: TGTGCCAGCAGCCCTTACGGACTAGCGGAGAACAATGAGCAGTTCTTC